These T cell receptor beta chains were read from a single sample in a study of control samples from healthy donors and cancer patients. Measured with immunoSEQ multiplex PCR; TCRdb has only the in-frame clones, and not every one. The data show approximately 86,000 clones, with 85% to 90% seen just once and over 2% held by the top ten. The sequenced material came from blood. The source of these receptors is a woman aged 40 to 55 in good health. Both conserved end residues are part of each CDR3. D genes are given only for firm matches. Not all rows give a size; the values are once, few, many and, for expanded clones, a class.

>TRBJ1-3|NA|NA|TRBV5-6
TGTGCCAGCAGCTTGGTCGAAGGCCAGTCGGGAAACACCATATATTTT
CASSLVEGQSGNTIYF
>TRBJ1-3|NA|NA|TRBV7-3
TGTGCCAGCAGCGAAGGGGTATCTGGAAACACCATATATTTT
CASSEGVSGNTIYF
>TRBJ1-2|NA|TRBD1|TRBV18
TGTGCCAGCTCACCCCCGTCGGACAGGGGGGCTACCGGCTACACCTTC
CASSPPSDRGATGYTF
>TRBJ1-2|NA|NA|TRBV13
TGTGCCAGCAGCGACACGGCCGAGACAGGCCCCCGTGGCTATGGCTACACCTTC
CASSDTAETGPRGYGYTF
>TRBJ2-2|NA|NA|TRBV10-3
TGTGCCATCAGTGAGCGGACATCCGGGGAGCTGTTTTTT
CAISERTSGELFF
>TRBJ2-4|NA|NA|TRBV5-1
TGCGCCAGCAGCTTAGCCGGGGGTAGGGCCAAAAACATTCAGTACTTC
CASSLAGGRAKNIQYF
>TRBJ1-4|NA|NA|TRBV13
TGTGCCAGCAGCTTAGGGGCCAGGGAGGGTGAAAAACTGTTTTTT
CASSLGAREGEKLFF
>TRBJ1-1|NA|TRBD1|TRBV10-3
TGTGCCACAAGGGACAGCGGGAACACTGAAGCTTTCTTT
CATRDSGNTEAFF
>TRBJ1-3|NA|TRBD1|TRBV12-5
TGTGCTAGTGGTTTGTCCCGGGACAGTGGAAACACCATATATTTT
CASGLSRDSGNTIYF
>TRBJ1-2|once|TRBD1|TRBV15
TGTGCCACCAGCGTCGGCCGGGGACAGGACTATGGCTACACCTTC
CATSVGRGQDYGYTF
>TRBJ1-4|NA|TRBD1|TRBV19
TGTGCCAGTAGCAAAAACCGGGACAGACCTGAAAAACTGTTTTTT
CASSKNRDRPEKLFF
>TRBJ2-3|NA|NA|TRBV19
TGTGCCAGTAGTAGAGGAGATACGCAGTATTTT
CASSRGDTQYF
>TRBJ1-4|NA|TRBD1|TRBV5-4
TGTGCCAGCAGCTGGGGGGGACAGGGAAGAAATGAAAAACTGTTTTTT
CASSWGGQGRNEKLFF
>TRBJ2-2|NA|TRBD1|TRBV11-3
TGTGCCAGCAGCTACGGGGACAGGGCCGGGGAGCTGTTTTTT
CASSYGDRAGELFF
>TRBJ1-5|few|NA|TRBV21-1
TGTGCCAGCAGCAAAGGTAGGAGTTGTCAGCCCCAGCATTTT
CASSKGRSCQPQHF
>TRBJ2-7|once|NA|TRBV5-1
TGCGCCAGCAGCACCGGACTAAACTACGAGCAGTACTTC
CASSTGLNYEQYF
>TRBJ1-1|few|NA|TRBV2
TGTGCCAGCAGACTGGGGCAGGGGTTCACTGAAGCTTTCTTT
CASRLGQGFTEAFF
>TRBJ2-3|NA|TRBD1|TRBV5-1
TGCGCCACCCAAACAGGGGAATACACAGATACGCAGTATTTT
CATQTGEYTDTQYF
>TRBJ1-1|NA|NA|TRBV5-5
TGTGCCAGCAGCTTGGAAGGGGGGAACACTGAAGCTTTCTTT
CASSLEGGNTEAFF
>TRBJ1-1|NA|NA|TRBV6-2/TRBV6-3
TGTGCCAGCAGTCCCCGTGGGACCGCGAACACTGAAGCTTTCTTT
CASSPRGTANTEAFF
>TRBJ1-1|NA|TRBD1|TRBV5-8
TGTGCCAGCAGCTTCCGGGACAGGGACACTGAAGCTTTCTTT
CASSFRDRDTEAFF
>TRBJ1-2|NA|NA|TRBV30
TGTGCCTGGGCCGGGGTTGGTGGCTACACCTTC
CAWAGVGGYTF
>TRBJ2-3|NA|TRBD2|TRBV6-6
TGTGCCAGCAGTAGGACTAGCGGGGGGGATACAGATACGCAGTATTTT
CASSRTSGGDTDTQYF
>TRBJ2-5|NA|NA|TRBV2
TGTGCCAGCAGTGAAAGTGCCTGGGTGGGAAGCCAAGAGACCCAGTACTTC
CASSESAWVGSQETQYF
>TRBJ1-1|NA|NA|TRBV7-7
TGTGCCAGCAGCAAACTCCAGGGTTTAGACACTGAAGCTTTCTTT
CASSKLQGLDTEAFF
>TRBJ2-3|NA|NA|TRBV29-1
TGCAGCGTTCACAGACCCGACACAGATACGCAGTATTTT
CSVHRPDTDTQYF